A single sample is the source of the 23 T cell receptor beta chains below, sequenced in a study of blood T cells in healthy people across ages. Then a second PCR, running about 6 to 12 cycles, was carried out with a sample-barcoded 5' primer and a J-beta primer mix. TCRdb re-called the 5' RACE reads through MiXCR, storing one row per CDR3 protein. The sample carries 1.5 million to 2 million distinct CDR3 sequences, 30% to 40% recorded once. Sequenced material: blood. The receptors were sampled from a woman aged 25 to 39 in good health.

Remarks on this clonotype: A single base separates this from a much larger clone, so it may be a read error. This chain joins TRBV20-1 and TRBJ2-1; 9 bases are a match to TRBD1. The CDR3 is 14 residues long. From germline, CDR1 is DFQATT and CDR2 SNEGSKA (reference sequence). The CDR3 DNA reads TGCAGTGCTAGAGCCGGGACAGGGTGGAATGGGCAGTTCTTC. This codes for CSARAGTGWNGQFF.

The rearrangement joins TRBV4-2 to TRBJ2-1, with 8 bases matching TRBD1. The germline gives CDR1 LGHNA, CDR2 YNFKEQ. Trimming removed 0 bases from V and 2 bases from J; junction bases left unmatched: 12. This CDR3 contains 19 residues. In nucleotides, the CDR3 is TGTGCCAGCAGCCAAGATGGCCCGGCGACAGGGGTAACCTACAATGAGCAGTTCTTC. Amino acids: CASSQDGPATGVTYNEQFF.

This clonotype showed up just a few times. The J gene is TRBJ2-2, the V gene TRBV6-5; 8 bases agree with TRBD2. The junction had 8 bases not matched to a gene; V was cut back by 7 bases and J by 4 bases. The CDR3 loop spans 15 amino acids. The germline V gene encodes CDR1 MNHEY and CDR2 SVGAGI. In DNA form, the CDR3 reads TGTGCCAGCAAACAACCGGGAGGGCCCACCGGGGAGCTGTTTTTT. Amino acids: CASKQPGGPTGELFF.

The rearrangement joins TRBV7-9 to TRBJ1-1; D is undetermined. The V end was cut by 1 base, the J end by 11 bases, with 20 bases between. This CDR3 comprises 15 residues. Germline V gene lookup returns CDR1 SEHNR and CDR2 FQNEAQ (reference sequence). The CDR3 region is CASSLEVIPLGGAFF. The CDR3 DNA sequence: TGTGCCAGCAGCTTAGAGGTGATTCCTTTGGGTGGGGCTTTCTTT.

On this clonotype itself: The junction shows a germline mismatch at one end, possibly a read error. The chain carries TRBV9 and TRBJ1-1, with D unresolved. The CDR3 spans 14 residues. Germline V lookup: CDR1 SGDLS, CDR2 YYNGEE. This CDR3 reads CASSVGDGHTGAFF. The CDR3 DNA reads as TGTGCCAGCAGCGTAGGTGACGGGCACACTGGAGCTTTCTTT.

This chain uses TRBV27 with TRBJ2-5; D is unresolved. The J call is doubtful: the DNA matches TRBJ2-7 better. This CDR3 is 14 amino acids long. CDR1 is MNHEY and CDR2 is SMNVEV in the germline V gene (reference sequence). Here the CDR3 reads CASSLLGLMDEQYF. In DNA, the CDR3 is TGTGCCAGCAGTTTATTGGGGTTGATGGACGAGCAGTACTTC.

As concerns this clonotype: One junction end does not reproduce the germline sequence, and a read error may be involved. The chain joins TRBV6-1 to TRBJ2-7, with D uncertain. The CDR3 has 13 amino acids. Germline values: CDR1 MNHNS, CDR2 SASEGT. This CDR3 is CASREVWVSEQYF. The CDR3 coding sequence is TGTGCCAGCAGGGAAGTATGGGTATCCGAGCAGTACTTC.

The V and J genes are TRBV3-1 and TRBJ1-5; weak D call: TRBD1 (6 bases). Germline-derived CDR1 and CDR2 are LGHDT and YNNKEL (reference sequence). Trimming stripped 0 bases from V and 4 bases from J, with 22 bases between. There are 19 residues in the CDR3. CDR3 DNA sequence: TGTGCCAGCAGCCAAGATCTCTTTACTGAGTCGGGGGCTAATCAGCCCCAGCATTTT. This codes for CASSQDLFTESGANQPQHF.

This clonotype was recorded a few times. The gene calls are TRBV12-3 or TRBV12-4 and TRBJ2-5; D may match TRBD1 or TRBD2 (6 bases each). The CDR3 loop spans 15 amino acids. Trimming removed 6 bases at V and 5 bases at J, with 19 bases between. CDR3 DNA sequence: TGTGCCAGCAGCCTTGAGGGGGGAGAGCGCGAGACCCAGTACTTC. It encodes CASSLEGGERETQYF.

This clonotype was seen only once. Germline and junction disagree at one end, which may indicate a read error. The chain employs TRBV7-3 and TRBJ2-3; 7 bases fit TRBD2. Germline CDR1 SGHTA, CDR2 FQGTGA. This CDR3 comprises 15 residues. CDR3 nucleotide sequence: TGTACCAGCAGCTTAACGGGAGGCTTCACAGATACGCAGTATTTT. This gives the protein CTSSLTGGFTDTQYF.

With respect to this clonotype: One junction end does not reproduce the germline sequence, and a read error may be involved. This rearrangement joins TRBV7-3 to TRBJ2-1, with D perhaps TRBD1 (5 bases). This CDR3 spans 12 amino acids. Per germline, CDR1 SGHTA and CDR2 FQGTGA. CDR3 nucleotide sequence: TGTGCCAACAGCTTCCAGGGAAATGAGCAGTTCTTC. Its protein is CANSFQGNEQFF.

V usage is TRBV6-6 and J usage is TRBJ1-1, with D unresolved. Germline CDR1 is MNHNY and CDR2 is SVGAGI (reference sequence). The CDR3 runs 15 residues. The V end was cut by 0 bases, the J end by 1 base, with 9 bases between. The CDR3 here is CASSYSKGENTEAFF. The CDR3 DNA is TGTGCCAGCAGTTACTCGAAGGGCGAGAACACTGAAGCTTTCTTT.

This clonotype was found a few times. The chain employs TRBV10-1 and TRBJ2-4; possibly TRBD2 for D (5 bases). The CDR3 covers 10 residues. Germline V lookup: CDR1 WNHNN, CDR2 SYGVQD (reference sequence). V lost 7 bases and J lost 13, with 11 bases in between. Here the CDR3 reads CASKGDSQYF. The CDR3 region has the DNA TGCGCCAGCAAGGGAGATTCGCAGTACTTC.

This clonotype was counted only a few times. The gene calls are TRBV15 and TRBJ2-1; weak D call: TRBD2 (5 bases). V gave up 4 bases and J gave up 3 bases, with 13 bases separating them. Looked up from germline, CDR1 is LNHNV and CDR2 is YYDKDF (reference sequence). The CDR3 runs 15 residues. This chain's CDR3 is CATSTGEDFYNEQFF. CDR3 DNA sequence: TGTGCCACCAGCACCGGAGAGGACTTCTACAATGAGCAGTTCTTC.

As for this clonotype: Mismatch with germline at one junction end may stem from a read error. This sequence joins TRBV20-1 and TRBJ2-3; TRBD2 aligns across 9 bases. Germline assignment: CDR1 DFQATT and CDR2 SNEGSKA (reference sequence). The CDR3 runs 16 residues. CDR3: CSAFLPERGVPDTRYF. The CDR3 DNA is TGCAGTGCTTTCCTCCCAGAGCGGGGGGTCCCAGATACGCGGTATTTT.

The chain carries TRBV25-1 and TRBJ1-4, with D unresolved. The CDR3 contains 13 residues. Germline V gene sequence: CDR1 MGHDK, CDR2 SYGVNS. Trimming pared 6 bases from V and 3 bases from J, leaving 8 bases between. CDR3 bases: TGTGCCAGCAGGACCGCCTCTAATGAAAAACTGTTTTTT. This sequence encodes CASRTASNEKLFF.

This clonotype was found a few times. The chain has TRBV6-2 or TRBV6-3 and TRBJ2-3, with D perhaps matching TRBD2 (6 bases). From germline, CDR1 is MNHEY and CDR2 SVGEGT. The ends were cut back, 5 bases at V and 4 bases at J, with 10 bases in the middle. This CDR3 spans 13 amino acids. In DNA, the CDR3 is TGTGCCAGCAGTGGGGGGAGATCAGATACGCAGTATTTT. As protein: CASSGGRSDTQYF.

This clonotype came up many times. The J gene is TRBJ2-3, the V gene TRBV5-1; 8 positions agree with TRBD2. Trimming cost V 4 bases and J 6 bases; bases outside gene matches: 7. Per the germline V gene, CDR1 is SGHRS and CDR2 is YFSETQ. The CDR3 is made up of 14 amino acids. Here the CDR3 reads CASSTSREGDTQYF. The CDR3 bases are TGCGCCAGCAGCACCTCTCGGGAGGGCGATACGCAGTATTTT.

This sequence joins TRBV5-6 and TRBJ1-2, with a weak D call TRBD1 (5 bases). Trimming took 1 base from V and 7 from J, leaving 14 bases between them. This CDR3 region has 14 residues. Germline values: CDR1 SGHDT, CDR2 YYEEEE. For the CDR3, the DNA is TGTGCCAGCAGCTTGCAGGGTAATACTGGTGGCTACACCTTC. This translates into CASSLQGNTGGYTF. Together with reference TRBV5-6 and TRBJ1-2, the CDR3 gives the full variable domain: DAGVTQSPTHLIKTRGQQVTLRCSPKSGHDTVSWYQQALGQGPQFIFQYYEEEERQRGNFPDRFSGHQFPNYSSELNVNALLLGDSALYLCASSLQGNTGGYTFGSGTRLTVV.

The V call is TRBV19, the J call TRBJ2-5; 8 bases match TRBD1. The junction had 16 bases not matched to a gene; V was cut back by 5 bases and J by 5 bases. Germline V gene sequence: CDR1 LNHDA, CDR2 SQIVND (reference sequence). The CDR3 covers 17 residues. CDR3 nucleotide sequence: TGTGCCAGTAGTTCCCAAGACAGGGGTTTGGAATTGGAGACCCAGTACTTC. Protein sequence: CASSSQDRGLELETQYF.

The gene calls are TRBV6-2 or TRBV6-3 and TRBJ2-7; D perhaps matches TRBD2 (6 bases). V lost 3 bases and J 6 bases, leaving 9 bases between the germline ends. The CDR3 extends over 12 amino acids. From germline, CDR1 is MNHEY and CDR2 SVGEGT. The CDR3 region is CASSYWTTEQYF. CDR3 bases: TGTGCCAGCAGTTATTGGACTACCGAGCAGTACTTC.

V gene TRBV5-4 combines with J gene TRBJ1-2; weak D call: TRBD1 (5 bases). The CDR3 loop spans 16 amino acids. V lost 0 bases and J 4 bases, leaving 16 bases between the germline ends. Germline CDR1 SGHNT, CDR2 YYREEE (reference sequence). DNA for the CDR3: TGTGCCAGCAGCTTGGCCGGAGGGGAGAGTAGCTATGGCTACACCTTC. Its translation is CASSLAGGESSYGYTF.

The J gene is TRBJ1-1, the V gene TRBV12-3 or TRBV12-4; D uncertain. This CDR3 is built from 14 residues. The V and J ends lost 4 bases and 5 bases respectively, with 14 bases between them. CDR3 nucleotides: TGTGCCAGCAGTTCCTGGGCCAATAGAACTGAAGCTTTCTTT. Translating it yields CASSSWANRTEAFF.